This T cell receptor beta chain originates from a study of T cell repertoires in cytomegalovirus infection. TCRdb passed the reads through MiXCR, listing each CDR3 protein once. The sample gives around 77,000 distinct CDR3 sequences, 20% to 25% of which show up once; roughly 62% is in the top ten. Unmatched junction bases numbered 7, after V lost 6 bases and J lost 0 bases. In germline, CDR1 is SGHTA, CDR2 FQGNSA. The CDR3 is 17 residues long. Regarding this clonotype: Its cognate antigen is unknown.

The V call is TRBV7-2, the J call TRBJ1-3; TRBD1 matches at 11 bases. The sequence came from a human donor in good health (CMV status not recorded). Some clones in this sample may be carry-over from other donors' samples. The sample here was CD8+ T cells from cultured PBMCs, taken from culture after CMV antigen stimulation. CDR3 region: CASSKDRGLPSGNTIYF. The CDR3 nucleotides read TGTGCCAGCAGTAAGGACAGGGGGCTCCCCTCTGGAAACACCATATATTTT.